A few counts support the clone carrying this TCR beta chain. The antigen is unknown. TCRdb analysed the 5' RACE reads with MiXCR anew, one entry per CDR3 protein. The sample holds hundreds of thousands of distinct CDR3 sequences, roughly 6.2% seen once. This entry belongs to a study of identical twins. Study findings and constraints: Fewer insertions characterized abundant cord blood beta clonotypes, whereas memory repertoires showed none.

This CDR3 spans 14 amino acids. Trimming left V 3 bases short and J 5 bases short, with 13 bases between. Germline CDR1 SNHLY, CDR2 FYNNEI. This TCR was sampled from a man aged 18 to 35 in good health. Material: naive T cells sorted from blood. The chain uses TRBV2 and TRBJ2-5; unclear D gene. This chain's CDR3 is CASSEVSSSETQYF. The CDR3 DNA reads as TGTGCCAGCAGTGAGGTCTCTAGTAGCGAGACCCAGTACTTC.